This TCR beta chain was profiled in a study of Graves' ophthalmopathy and Graves' hyperthyroidism. Exclusion covered patients with other autoimmune diseases or uncontrolled infections (as well as pregnancy or lactation). Thyroid ultrasound, orbital computed tomography, TRAb, serum thyroxine and clinical symptoms formed the basis of diagnosis. For repertoire sequencing, the TCR beta CDR3 regions were amplified from RNA transcripts. First-round RT-PCR with HTBI primers preceded a second-round multiplex PCR. Via MiXCR, TCRdb re-called the multiplex PCR reads, giving one row per CDR3 protein. In the table there are 300,000 to 500,000 distinct CDR3 sequences, less than 20% of which are singletons. CDR3 length equals 13 residues. Germline loops: CDR1 SSHAT, CDR2 FNYEAQ (reference sequence). This clonotype was counted at least ten times. The junction shows a germline mismatch at one end, possibly a read error.

The chain is built from TRBV7-7 and TRBJ2-7; D may be TRBD2 (7 bases). Specimen: peripheral blood. This clonotype originated in a woman younger than 35 with stable Graves' hyperthyroidism. CDR3 sequence (DNA): TGTGCTAGCAGCTTAGGGGGGGAAGACGAGCAGTACTTC. Translated, it gives CASSLGGEDEQYF.